This TCR beta chain was profiled in a study of cytomegalovirus exposure and HLA in healthy donors. Study-wide results and limits: Rarity characterized most TCR sequences, yet some public TCRs appeared in many donors. Overall, around 160 TCR beta chains were annotated as cytomegalovirus-associated.

Primers: 60 Vbeta forward and 13 Jbeta reverse. TCRdb's table, derived via immunoSEQ multiplex PCR, lists solely in-frame clones and lacks some. The table includes around 62,000 clones, roughly 80% detected once. Germline-derived CDR1 and CDR2 are SGHDN and FVKESK. With 5 bases clipped from V and 7 bases from J, the junction kept 6 bases outside the gene matches. The CDR3 covers 13 residues. This clone came up once. The antigen is not known. The J gene is TRBJ1-1, the V gene TRBV14; 8 bases align to TRBD1. This receptor was identified in a woman aged 25 to 45 in good health and CMV-seronegative. The source material was PBMCs. The CDR3 DNA sequence: TGTGCCAGCAGCTCACAGGGGGTGAGTGAAGCTTTCTTT. Translating gives CASSSQGVSEAFF.